This entry features one T cell receptor (beta chain) sequence. As the template, RNA transcripts were used to amplify TCR beta CDR3 regions. First-round RT-PCR used HTBI primers; second-round multiplex PCR followed. TCRdb independently ran MiXCR on the multiplex PCR reads; one entry per CDR3 protein. The sample has about 740,000 distinct CDR3 sequences; approximately 40% are singletons. The data belong to a study of Graves' ophthalmopathy and Graves' hyperthyroidism. The evidence that diagnosis relied on was clinical symptoms, serum thyroxine, TRAb, thyroid ultrasound and orbital computed tomography. The ends were cut back, 0 bases at V and 15 bases at J, with 11 bases in the middle. CDR1 SGHTA and CDR2 FQGTGA come from the germline V gene. The CDR3 spans 12 residues.

V usage is TRBV7-3 and J usage is TRBJ1-4; maybe TRBD1 (5 bases). Sequenced: peripheral blood. This TCR derives from an adult man with Graves' ophthalmopathy. The CDR3 sequence: CASSLTKGRVFF. The CDR3 region has the DNA TGTGCCAGCAGCTTAACCAAGGGGAGGGTGTTTTTT.